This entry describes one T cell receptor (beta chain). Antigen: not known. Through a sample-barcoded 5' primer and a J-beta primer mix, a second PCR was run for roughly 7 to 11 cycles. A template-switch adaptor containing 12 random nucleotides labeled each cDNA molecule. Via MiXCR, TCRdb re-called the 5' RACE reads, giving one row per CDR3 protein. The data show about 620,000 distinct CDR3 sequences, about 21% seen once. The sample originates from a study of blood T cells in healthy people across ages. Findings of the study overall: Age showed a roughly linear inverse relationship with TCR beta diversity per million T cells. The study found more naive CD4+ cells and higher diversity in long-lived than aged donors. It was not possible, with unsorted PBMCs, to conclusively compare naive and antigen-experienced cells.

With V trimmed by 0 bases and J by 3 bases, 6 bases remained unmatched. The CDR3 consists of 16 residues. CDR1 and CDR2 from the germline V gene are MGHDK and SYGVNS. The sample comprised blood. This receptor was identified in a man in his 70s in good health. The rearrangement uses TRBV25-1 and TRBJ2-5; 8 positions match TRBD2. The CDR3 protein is CASSEYLPGGEETQYF. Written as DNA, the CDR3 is TGTGCCAGCAGTGAATATTTACCGGGGGGGGAAGAGACCCAGTACTTC. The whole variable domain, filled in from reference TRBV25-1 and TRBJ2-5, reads EADIYQTPRYLVIGTGKKITLECSQTMGHDKMYWYQQDPGMELHLIHYSYGVNSTEKGDLSSESTVSRIRTEHFPLTLESARPSHTSQYLCASSEYLPGGEETQYFGPGTRLLVL.